This T cell receptor beta chain was documented in a study of read filtering for tumor transcriptome and immune sequencing (TCRdb year 2020). Some background on the complete study: The cohort had 17 male and 14 female patients with a mean age of about 66 years, ranging from roughly 40 to 90. Per sample, about 4 to 11 million TCR-region mapped reads were obtained with IR-seq, compared with only about 85 to 1273 with RNA-seq. Under revised international staging, about eight patients fell into R-ISS I, 15 or so into R-ISS II and 7 into R-ISS III. One of the main goals was to work out a read-filtering strategy for immune repertoire data, in particular whether clonotypes backed by only a single read should be removed. Using the same bone marrow samples, the study ran both targeted immune repertoire sequencing and bulk whole-transcriptome sequencing and then compared the TCR repertoires from each method. After DNase treatment, whole-transcriptome libraries were prepared with the TruSeq RNA Access Library Prep Kit.

Every patient had bone marrow sampled at the time of active disease. Ficoll-Hypaque density gradient centrifugation was used to isolate bone marrow mononuclear cells. Myeloma plasma cells were removed and CD138-negative cells were obtained by negative selection following labeling with CD138 magnetic microbeads on a MACS separator. The purity of the isolated cells was checked by flow cytometry with CD138 antibodies on an Attune NxT. TRIzol reagent was used to extract total RNA, which was then quantified with a NanoDrop spectrophotometer. For each patient, paired RNA-seq and IR-seq were run on the CD138-negative bone marrow sample from that patient. Note on this clonotype: It lacks a known antigen. This likely comes from a read error, as the CDR3 has no conserved phenylalanine or tryptophan at its end.

CDR1 and CDR2 (MNHNS, SASEGT) derive from the germline V gene. The CDR3 length equals 17 residues, ends included. Just CDR3 DNA is preserved here, 51 bases in frame from base 1. TCR libraries were constructed from 350 to 400 ng RNA using the Immunoverse kit, and molecular barcoded adaptors covering alpha/delta and beta/gamma chains were employed. TCR library preparation used the same RNA that went into transcriptome sequencing. TCR libraries were sequenced on an Illumina HiSeq 4000 with 2 x 150 cycles. Turning to the authors' computational methods: MiXCR aligned TCR reads to human V, D, J and C references and assembled the aligned reads into CDR3 clonotypes, with quality filtering and error correction included. Clonotype counts and gene usage diversity were analyzed with the tcR package in R. For inspection of raw mapping reads, RNA-seq reads were mapped by STAR aligner version 2.5.3a onto GRCh37 of the human genome. To test how sequencing depth affected the clonotypes detected, IR-seq fastq files were randomly downsampled with Seqtk 1.3. Using fastp at Q25 and MiXCR, TCRdb reprocessed the public reads and kept productive beta chains. Rows are unified per CDR3 protein, each entry keeping the most common DNA and genes. TCRdb assigned the V and J calls; the authors' analysis was not used. A total of about 39,000 distinct CDR3 sequences appear in this sample, approximately 14% of them only once. 6.5% to 8.5% of the sample is held by the ten biggest clonotypes.

Overall study results and their limits: Compared with RNA-seq, IR-seq captured clonotypes at much higher depth and more reliably, and a smaller IR-seq throughput was enough to identify most shared clonotypes. Removing single-read clonotypes increased the correlation between IR-seq and RNA-seq shared clonotype proportions. In IR-seq, roughly four fifths of clonotypes but approximately 4% of total reads were represented by single-read clonotypes, whereas in RNA-seq, 60% to 75% of clonotypes and around 45% of reads were represented by single-read clonotypes. The sorted CD138-negative fraction was not purified T cells but a mixed bone marrow immune population.

The clonotype comes from a donor aged 40 or older with multiple myeloma. Input material: a population of CD138-negative cells sorted from bone marrow. The sample's cell subset or site label, decoded: bone marrow mononuclear cells depleted of CD138+ plasma/myeloma cells by negative magnetic selection. This chain joins TRBV6-1 to TRBJ1-4; a weak D assignment points to TRBD1 (5 bases agree). The nucleotide sequence reads as follows: TGTGCCAGCAGTGATGTTTCCAGGCGGACAACCAATGAAAAACTGTTTATT. This is translated as CASSDVSRRTTNEKLFI.